The 20 T cell receptor beta chains in this list originate from one sample, sequenced in a study of blood T cell repertoires in COVID-19. This table comes from immunoSEQ multiplex PCR, and its TCRdb copy is limited to in-frame clones, with some not included. The table lists about 300,000 clones, 83% of them singletons. The source material was peripheral blood. The source is a woman in her 50s who had recovered from COVID-19.

This clone has a single count. The chain couples TRBV13 to TRBJ1-1, with TRBD1 as a possible D gene (5 bases). CDR3 size: 12 residues. In germline, CDR1 is PRHDT, CDR2 FYEKMQ (reference sequence). V lost 1 base, J lost 6 bases, and 6 bases lay in between. The CDR3 is CASSLVGAEAFF. The CDR3 nucleotides are TGTGCCAGCAGCTTAGTAGGGGCTGAAGCTTTCTTT.

V and J are TRBV28 and TRBJ2-6, with D tentatively TRBD1 (5 bases). The germline CDR1 and CDR2 sequences are MDHEN and SYDVKM. The CDR3 is 15 amino acids. V was trimmed by 4 bases and J by 2 bases, leaving 9 bases between them. For the CDR3, the DNA is TGTGCCAGCAGTTCAGGGTCCGCTGGGGCCAACGTCCTGACTTTC. It is translated as CASSSGSAGANVLTF.

The chain has TRBV9 and TRBJ2-5, with unresolved D. The CDR3 runs to 14 residues. The V end was cut by 0 bases, the J end by 4 bases, with 10 bases between. The germline V gene has CDR1 SGDLS and CDR2 YYNGEE. The CDR3 sequence is CASSVAYFAETQYF. CDR3 bases: TGTGCCAGCAGCGTAGCCTACTTCGCAGAGACCCAGTACTTC.

V usage is TRBV12-3 or TRBV12-4 and J usage is TRBJ1-2; 7 bases map to TRBD1. The CDR3 length is 12 residues. V was pared by 11 bases and J by 8 bases, with 11 bases of the junction left unmatched. The chain's CDR3 is CAAYGQAGGYTF. CDR3 bases: TGTGCCGCCTACGGACAGGCCGGGGGCTACACCTTC.

The CDR3 reads CASRETVGSASFPQYF. The CDR3 nucleotides are TGTGCCAGCAGGGAAACCGTCGGTAGCGCATCTTTTCCGCAGTATTTT. The rearrangement joins TRBV6-1 to TRBJ2-3, with D perhaps matching TRBD2 (5 bases). Germline CDR1 reads MNHNS; CDR2 reads SASEGT. The CDR3 has 16 residues. With 6 bases removed from V and 10 bases from J, the gap between germline ends came to 26 bases.

This chain connects TRBV4-2 to TRBJ1-2, with D possibly being TRBD1 (6 bases). V lost 1 base, J lost 8 bases, and 11 bases lay in between. Germline lookup yields CDR1 LGHNA and CDR2 YNFKEQ. This CDR3 is built from 13 residues. This CDR3 is CASSQVSGEGYTF. Here the CDR3 DNA reads TGTGCCAGCAGCCAAGTGTCAGGGGAAGGCTACACCTTC.

The chain combines TRBV20-1 with TRBJ2-7, with 7 bases lining up with TRBD1. Germline V gene sequence: CDR1 DFQATT, CDR2 SNEGSKA (reference sequence). Unmatched junction bases numbered 5, after V lost 6 bases and J lost 6 bases. The CDR3 is 11 residues long. This CDR3 is CSARQGGEQYF. The CDR3 coding sequence is TGCAGTGCCAGACAGGGCGGCGAGCAGTACTTC.

This clone was recorded a few times. This chain uses TRBV9 with TRBJ1-1, with TRBD1 as a possible D gene (6 bases). Looked up from germline, CDR1 is SGDLS and CDR2 is YYNGEE. This CDR3 comprises 14 residues. The V end lost 4 bases, the J end lost 5 bases, and 15 bases lay between the germline ends. The CDR3 DNA follows: TGTGCCAGCAGCTCAGGAGGGGGAGGGACTGAAGCTTTCTTT. Its translation is CASSSGGGGTEAFF.

The V and J genes are TRBV7-3 and TRBJ2-1; 9 bases are a match to TRBD1. Germline values: CDR1 SGHTA, CDR2 FQGTGA. V gave up 5 bases and J gave up 4 bases; unmatched junction bases: 6. There are 15 residues in the CDR3. The DNA of the CDR3 is TGTGCCAGCAGCCCTCAACAGGGGGCGTACAATGAGCAGTTCTTC. Its protein is CASSPQQGAYNEQFF.

This sequence joins TRBV30 and TRBJ2-5, with D hard to call. CDR3 length: 11 residues. The germline gives CDR1 GTSNPN, CDR2 SVGIG (reference sequence). Trimming shortened V by 0 bases and J by 7 bases, and 6 bases separated the two germline ends. CDR3 DNA sequence: TGTGCCTGGAGTGTTTCCGGGACCCAGTACTTC. The encoded protein is CAWSVSGTQYF.

This clone was picked up a small number of times. This chain connects TRBV9 to TRBJ2-2; no clear D gene. The CDR3 has 16 amino acids. V was shortened by 6 bases and J by 1 base, with 16 bases between the two germline ends. Germline V lookup: CDR1 SGDLS, CDR2 YYNGEE. The CDR3 sequence: CASTHRGAVNTGELFF. The CDR3 DNA follows: TGTGCCAGCACCCACCGCGGTGCAGTGAACACCGGGGAGCTGTTTTTT. The variable domain in full, with the rest retrieved from reference TRBV9 and TRBJ2-2, is DSGVTQTPKHLITATGQRVTLRCSPRSGDLSVYWYQQSLDQGLQFLIQYYNGEERAKGNILERFSAQQFPDLHSELNLSSLELGDSALYFCASTHRGAVNTGELFFGEGSRLTVL.

This clone was seen many times. The rearrangement uses TRBV4-1 and TRBJ2-1, with TRBD2 matching over 9 bases. V lost 7 bases and J lost 5; bases outside the gene matches: 9. The CDR3 runs to 15 residues. The germline V gene encodes CDR1 MGHRA and CDR2 YSYEKL. CDR3 nucleotide sequence: TGCGCCAGCACTAAAGAGCGGGAGGTCAACAATGAGCAGTTCTTC. Translating it yields CASTKEREVNNEQFF.

The V gene is TRBV27, the J gene TRBJ2-3; 7 bases match TRBD2. The CDR3 contains 16 residues. Germline CDR1 reads MNHEY; CDR2 reads SMNVEV (reference sequence). The V segment lost 6 bases and the J segment 3 bases; nucleotides outside the gene matches: 12. CDR3 in DNA: TGTGCCAGCAGCTCAACCCCGACTAGCAGGACAGATACGCAGTATTTT. It codes for CASSSTPTSRTDTQYF.

This chain connects TRBV29-1 to TRBJ1-4; 9 positions match TRBD1. This CDR3 comprises 18 residues. Trimming took 5 bases from V and 5 from J; bases not matched to a gene: 18. Germline loops: CDR1 SQVTM, CDR2 ANQGSEA. The CDR3 sequence: CSVQLPPGQGGDNEKLFF. CDR3 DNA: TGCAGCGTTCAACTACCCCCGGGACAGGGTGGGGACAATGAAAAACTGTTTTTT.

The chain recombines TRBV2 with TRBJ2-6; D is unclear. The CDR3 covers 14 residues. V lost 7 bases and J 0 bases, leaving 7 bases between the germline ends. CDR1 and CDR2 (germline): SNHLY, FYNNEI. This CDR3 is CASTWSSGANVLTF. Here the CDR3 DNA reads TGTGCCAGCACGTGGAGCTCTGGGGCCAACGTCCTGACTTTC.

The chain employs TRBV6-2 or TRBV6-3 and TRBJ1-1, with D possibly matching TRBD1 (5 bases). CDR3 size: 17 residues. Germline V lookup: CDR1 MNHEY, CDR2 SVGEGT. The V gene lost 5 bases and the J gene lost 4 bases, with 23 bases spanning the gap. The CDR3 region has the DNA TGTGCCAGCAGTCTAGACAGAGAGGGGACTAGTATCACTGAAGCTTTCTTT. This sequence encodes CASSLDREGTSITEAFF.

V usage is TRBV7-9 and J usage is TRBJ2-3; D may be TRBD2 (5 bases). Germline V gene sequence: CDR1 SEHNR, CDR2 FQNEAQ (reference sequence). CDR3 length equals 13 residues. Deletions cut 3 bases from V and 2 bases from J, with 6 bases between. CDR3 loop: CASSLGATDTQYF. CDR3 DNA sequence: TGTGCCAGCAGCTTGGGAGCCACAGATACGCAGTATTTT.

This clone appeared once. The chain recombines TRBV5-1 with TRBJ2-5, with TRBD2 matching 10 bases. Looked up from germline, CDR1 is SGHRS and CDR2 is YFSETQ. With 6 bases clipped from V and 7 bases from J, the junction kept 18 bases outside the gene matches. This CDR3 comprises 17 residues. The CDR3 DNA is TGCGCCAGCAAGACTACTCTTAGCGGGGGGCCCGCGGGGACCCAGTACTTC. As protein: CASKTTLSGGPAGTQYF.

The chain employs TRBV5-1 and TRBJ1-1; 8 nucleotides agree with TRBD1. The V gene end was trimmed by 0 bases and the J gene end by 2 bases; junction bases not matched to a gene: 6. CDR1 is SGHRS and CDR2 is YFSETQ in the germline V gene. The CDR3 runs to 16 residues. The CDR3 here is CASSLDFQGANTEAFF. In nucleotides, the CDR3 is TGCGCCAGCAGCTTGGATTTCCAGGGGGCAAACACTGAAGCTTTCTTT.

The chain recombines TRBV10-3 with TRBJ1-1; 7 bases agree with TRBD1. The ends lost 3 bases at V and 0 bases at J; junction bases unmatched: 1. Germline V gene lookup returns CDR1 ENHRY and CDR2 SYGVKD. CDR3 length: 14 amino acids. CDR3 bases: TGTGCCATCAGTGAAGACAGGGTGAACACTGAAGCTTTCTTT. This encodes CAISEDRVNTEAFF.